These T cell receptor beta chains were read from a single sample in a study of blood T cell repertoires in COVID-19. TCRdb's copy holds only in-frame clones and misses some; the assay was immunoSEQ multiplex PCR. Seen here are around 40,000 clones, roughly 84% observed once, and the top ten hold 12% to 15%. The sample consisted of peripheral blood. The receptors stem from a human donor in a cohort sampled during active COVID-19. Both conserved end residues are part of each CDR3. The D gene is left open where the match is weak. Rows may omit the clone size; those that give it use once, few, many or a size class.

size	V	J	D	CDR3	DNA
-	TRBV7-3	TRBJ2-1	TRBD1	CASSSLGQRDNEQFF	TGTGCCAGCAGCTCGCTGGGACAGAGAGACAATGAGCAGTTCTTC
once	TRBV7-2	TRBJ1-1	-	CASSLLRNTEAFF	TGTGCCAGCAGCCTACTTAGGAACACTGAAGCTTTCTTT
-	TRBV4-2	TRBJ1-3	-	CASSQVGSSGNTIYF	TGTGCCAGCAGCCAAGTGGGGAGCTCTGGAAACACCATATATTTT
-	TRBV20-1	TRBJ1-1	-	CSATDRRAFF	TGCAGTGCCACCGACAGACGAGCTTTCTTT
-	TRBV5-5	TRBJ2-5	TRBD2	CASSPGGIETQYF	TGTGCCAGCAGCCCGGGGGGGATAGAGACCCAGTACTTC
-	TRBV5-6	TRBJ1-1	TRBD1	CASSRQGANTEAFF	TGTGCCAGCAGCCGCCAGGGGGCGAACACTGAAGCTTTCTTT
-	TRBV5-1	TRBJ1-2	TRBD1	CASSVNRGGYTF	TGCGCCAGCAGCGTTAACAGGGGCGGCTACACCTTC
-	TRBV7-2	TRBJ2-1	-	CASSFDSLSYNEQFF	TGTGCCAGCAGCTTTGACAGTCTCTCCTACAATGAGCAGTTCTTC
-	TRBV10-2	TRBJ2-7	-	CASSGRGPSYEQYF	TGCGCCAGTAGCGGTAGGGGACCCTCCTACGAGCAGTACTTC
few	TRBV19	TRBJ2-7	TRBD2	CASSHGGGYEQYF	TGTGCCAGTAGTCACGGGGGGGGCTACGAGCAGTACTTC
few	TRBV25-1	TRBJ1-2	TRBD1	CASRETGGDGYTF	TGTGCCAGCAGAGAGACAGGGGGCGATGGCTACACCTTC
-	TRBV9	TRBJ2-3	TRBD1	CASSVGLGQGGTDTQYF	TGTGCCAGCAGCGTAGGTCTCGGACAGGGTGGCACAGATACGCAGTATTTT
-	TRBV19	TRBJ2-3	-	CASSMVHSTGDTQYF	TGTGCCAGTAGTATGGTACATAGCACAGGGGATACGCAGTATTTT
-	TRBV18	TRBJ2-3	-	CASSPGPTRTDTQYF	TGTGCCAGCTCACCGGGGCCCACCCGGACAGATACGCAGTATTTT
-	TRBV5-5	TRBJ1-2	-	CASSRGGNYGYTF	TGTGCCAGCAGCCGGGGTGGGAACTATGGCTACACCTTC
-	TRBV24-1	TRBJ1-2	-	CATSDATGNYGYTF	TGTGCCACCAGTGATGCGACCGGGAACTATGGCTACACCTTC
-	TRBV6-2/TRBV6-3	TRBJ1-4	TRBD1	CASSSRRRQGKLFF	TGTGCCAGCAGTTCCCGTCGTCGACAGGGAAAACTGTTTTTT
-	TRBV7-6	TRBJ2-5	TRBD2	CASSLGLAGGQETQYF	TGTGCCAGCAGCCTAGGACTAGCGGGGGGCCAGGAGACCCAGTACTTC
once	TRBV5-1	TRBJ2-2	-	CASSLGSSQNTGELFF	TGCGCCAGCAGCTTAGGGAGCAGCCAGAACACCGGGGAGCTGTTTTTT
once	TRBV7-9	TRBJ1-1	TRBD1	CASSALQGRTSNTEAFF	TGTGCCAGCAGCGCCCTACAGGGGCGTACGTCAAACACTGAAGCTTTCTTT
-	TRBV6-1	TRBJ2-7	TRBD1	CASSAQGAGGFYEQYF	TGTGCCAGCAGTGCCCAAGGAGCAGGGGGCTTCTACGAGCAGTACTTC
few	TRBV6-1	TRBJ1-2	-	CASSDLYGYTF	TGTGCCAGCAGTGATCTGTATGGCTACACCTTC
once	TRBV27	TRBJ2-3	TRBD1	CASASAGTGDADTQYF	TGTGCCAGCGCCTCAGCCGGGACAGGGGACGCAGATACGCAGTATTTT
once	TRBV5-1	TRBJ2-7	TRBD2	CASSLGTSGETSYF	TGCGCCAGCAGCTTGGGGACTAGCGGGGAGACTTCGTACTTC
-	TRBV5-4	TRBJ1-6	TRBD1	CASSSAGGGNSPLHF	TGTGCCAGCAGCTCAGCAGGGGGCGGAAATTCACCCCTCCACTTT
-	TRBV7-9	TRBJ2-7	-	CASSLGRGSYEQYF	TGTGCCAGCAGCTTAGGTCGGGGCTCCTACGAGCAGTACTTC
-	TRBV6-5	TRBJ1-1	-	CASSYAGRTEAFF	TGTGCCAGCAGTTACGCAGGGCGAACTGAAGCTTTCTTT
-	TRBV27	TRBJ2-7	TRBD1	CASSPWDRFSYEQYF	TGTGCCAGCAGTCCCTGGGACAGGTTCTCCTACGAGCAGTACTTC
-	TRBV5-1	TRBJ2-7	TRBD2	CASSFGGGLYEQYF	TGCGCCAGCAGCTTTGGGGGGGGTCTCTACGAGCAGTACTTC
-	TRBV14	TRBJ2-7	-	CASSQEVGSSYEQYF	TGTGCCAGCAGCCAAGAAGTCGGGAGCTCCTACGAGCAGTACTTC
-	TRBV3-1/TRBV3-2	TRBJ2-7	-	CASSQDTRGRPYEQYF	TGTGCCAGCAGCCAAGATACAAGGGGAAGGCCCTACGAGCAGTACTTC
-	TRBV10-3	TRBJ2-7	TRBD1	CAISRDSSYEQYF	TGTGCCATCAGTAGGGACAGCTCCTACGAGCAGTACTTC
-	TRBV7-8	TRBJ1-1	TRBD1	CASSSVQGNTEAFF	TGTGCCAGCAGCTCAGTACAGGGGAATACTGAAGCTTTCTTT
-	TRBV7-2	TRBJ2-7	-	CASEEGQGWSDEQYF	TGTGCATCCGAGGAGGGCCAGGGATGGTCGGACGAGCAGTACTTC
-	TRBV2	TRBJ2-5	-	CASRQASQETQYF	TGTGCCAGCAGACAGGCTTCTCAAGAGACCCAGTACTTC
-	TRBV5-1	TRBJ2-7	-	CASSFNFGDSYEQYF	TGCGCCAGCAGCTTCAACTTCGGGGACTCCTACGAGCAGTACTTC
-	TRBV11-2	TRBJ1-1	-	CASSRSGGRGIGKNTEAFF	TGTGCCAGCAGCCGTTCCGGGGGTCGGGGGATTGGGAAGAACACTGAAGCTTTCTTT
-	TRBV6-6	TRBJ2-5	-	CASSYSLAETQYF	TGTGCCAGCAGTTACTCCCTAGCGGAGACCCAGTACTTC
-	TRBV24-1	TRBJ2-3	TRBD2	CATSDLYSGTSGGVNTQYF	TGTGCCACCAGTGATTTATATTCCGGGACTAGCGGGGGGGTTAATACGCAGTATTTT
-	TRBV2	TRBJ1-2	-	CASTNRRPNYGYTF	TGTGCCAGCACCAACAGGCGCCCTAACTATGGCTACACCTTC
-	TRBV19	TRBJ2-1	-	CASSIPGGYNEQFF	TGTGCCAGTAGCATCCCCGGGGGATACAATGAGCAGTTCTTC
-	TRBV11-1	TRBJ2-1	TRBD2	CATATSGGSPYNEQFF	TGTGCCACAGCAACTAGCGGGGGGAGCCCCTACAATGAGCAGTTCTTC
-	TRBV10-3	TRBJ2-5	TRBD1	CAIRDADRGQETQYF	TGTGCCATCAGGGATGCTGACAGGGGGCAAGAGACCCAGTACTTC
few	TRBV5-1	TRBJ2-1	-	CASSLEGGYNEQFF	TGCGCCAGCAGCTTGGAGGGCGGGTACAATGAGCAGTTCTTC
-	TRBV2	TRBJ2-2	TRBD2	CASSARRGANTGELFF	TGTGCCAGCAGCGCCCGACGGGGGGCGAACACCGGGGAGCTGTTTTTT
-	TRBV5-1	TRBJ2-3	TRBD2	CASSLSGGGDTQYF	TGCGCCAGCAGCTTAAGCGGGGGAGGAGATACGCAGTATTTT
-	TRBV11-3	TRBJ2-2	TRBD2	CASSLLAGGSGELFF	TGTGCCAGCAGCTTATTAGCGGGGGGATCCGGGGAGCTGTTTTTT
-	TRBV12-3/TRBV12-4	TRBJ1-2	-	CASSSGRGFGYTF	TGTGCCAGCAGTTCGGGCAGGGGATTTGGCTACACCTTC
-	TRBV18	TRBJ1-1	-	CASSPNKNTEAFF	TGTGCCAGCTCACCAAACAAGAACACTGAAGCTTTCTTT